What follows is one T cell receptor beta chain and its context. The antigen remains undetermined. The V gene's germline CDR1 is GTSNPN and CDR2 SVGIG (reference sequence). The CDR3 is 12 amino acids. The V and J ends lost 0 bases and 9 bases respectively, with 6 bases between them. TCRdb keeps only in-frame clones here, not all; method: immunoSEQ multiplex PCR. In the table there are some 2.1 million clones, less than 95% of which are singletons. This specimen comes from a study of shared clonotypes between healthy human individuals. Whole-study findings and limits: A reduction in generation probabilities was seen for non-shared clonotypes relative to those shared by all four donors.

Naive CD8 cells were CD45RO-negative, positively selected for CCR7, excluding terminally differentiated effector memory CD45RA+ cells. This chain links TRBV30 with TRBJ1-6; D unresolved. The specimen was naive CD8+ T cells sorted from blood. This receptor was taken from a man between 18 and 29 years old in good health. Here the CDR3 reads CAWSVGSSPLHF. In DNA, the CDR3 is TGTGCCTGGAGTGTGGGGAGTTCACCCCTCCACTTT.